This TCR beta chain was sequenced during a study of T-cell memory formation after mild COVID-19. Study context: Largely, TCR clusters stayed within a single donor. Study conclusions and caveats: The study found contracting CD4+ clones mainly in CM and EM and contracting CD8+ clones in EMRA.

TCRdb passed the 5' RACE reads through MiXCR, listing each CDR3 protein once. The data hold roughly 600,000 distinct CDR3 sequences, with roughly 18% observed a single time. This clonotype was seen many times. The antigen is undetermined. The receptor comes from an adult woman who had mild COVID-19 (a few samples of this study predate the infection). Cell type and time point are not known. The sample was PBMCs or a T cell subset sorted from them (not recorded which).

CDR3 DNA: TGTGCCATCTCGGAGACAGGGTGGGAGCAGTACTTC. Translation gives CAISETGWEQYF. The J gene is TRBJ2-7, the V gene TRBV10-3; 7 bases match TRBD1. Germline V gives CDR1 ENHRY, CDR2 SYGVKD. V was pared by 8 bases and J by 7 bases, with 8 bases of the junction left unmatched. The CDR3 contains 12 residues.